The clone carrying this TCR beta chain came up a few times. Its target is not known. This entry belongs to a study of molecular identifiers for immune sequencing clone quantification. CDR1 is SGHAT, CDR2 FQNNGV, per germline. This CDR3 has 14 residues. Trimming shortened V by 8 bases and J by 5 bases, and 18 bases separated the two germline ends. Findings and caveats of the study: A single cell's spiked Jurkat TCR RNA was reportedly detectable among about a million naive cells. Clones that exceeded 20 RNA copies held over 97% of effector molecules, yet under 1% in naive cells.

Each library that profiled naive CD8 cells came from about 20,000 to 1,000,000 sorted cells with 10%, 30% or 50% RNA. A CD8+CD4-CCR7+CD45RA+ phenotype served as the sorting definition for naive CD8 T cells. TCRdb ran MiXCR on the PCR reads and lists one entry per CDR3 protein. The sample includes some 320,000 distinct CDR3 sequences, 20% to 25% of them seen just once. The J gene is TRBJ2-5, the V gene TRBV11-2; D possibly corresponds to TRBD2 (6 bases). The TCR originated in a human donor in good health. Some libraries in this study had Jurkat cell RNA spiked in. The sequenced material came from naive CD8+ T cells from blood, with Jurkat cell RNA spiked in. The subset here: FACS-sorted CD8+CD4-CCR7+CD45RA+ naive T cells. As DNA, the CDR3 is TGTGCCAGCGTTAGTATCGGGGGTACGGAGACCCAGTACTTC. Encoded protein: CASVSIGGTETQYF. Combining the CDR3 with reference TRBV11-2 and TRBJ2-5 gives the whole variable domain EAGVAQSPRYKIIEKRQSVAFWCNPISGHATLYWYQQILGQGPKLLIQFQNNGVVDDSQLPKDRFSAERLKGVDSTLKIQPAKLEDSAVYLCASVSIGGTETQYFGPGTRLLVL.